These T cell receptor beta chains were read from a single sample in a study of a mutant IDH1 vaccine in newly diagnosed glioma. Here immunoSEQ multiplex PCR was the method, and the copy in TCRdb shows in-frame clones only, minus some. Here the sample spans tens of thousands of clones, about 84% being singletons. These receptors lack a known antigen. Sequenced here: PBMCs, sampled from a glioma patient whose treatment included an IDH1 peptide vaccine. The receptors come from a man aged 30 to 45 with glioma. Both conserved end residues are part of each CDR3. A D gene is named only where the DNA matches it firmly. Size tells how often a clone was seen (once, few, many) or the class of an expanded clone, and some rows leave it out.

CDR3,DNA,V,D,J,size
CASSTGLAGVWTDTQYF,TGTGCCAGTAGTACGGGACTAGCGGGAGTTTGGACAGATACGCAGTATTTT,TRBV19,TRBD2,TRBJ2-3,.
CASSPGLAPAYEQYF,TGTGCCAGCAGCCCCGGACTAGCGCCTGCCTACGAGCAGTACTTC,TRBV4-2,TRBD2,TRBJ2-7,once
CASSYSDRQPGEQYF,TGTGCCAGCAGTTACTCGGATAGGCAACCGGGGGAGCAGTACTTC,TRBV6-5,.,TRBJ2-7,.
CASSTDRVMEPQHF,TGTGCCAGCAGTACGGACAGGGTAATGGAGCCCCAGCATTTT,TRBV28,TRBD1,TRBJ1-5,.
CASSTGGSGNTIYF,TGTGCCAGCAGCACCGGAGGCTCTGGAAACACCATATATTTT,TRBV7-2,.,TRBJ1-3,.
CASSPAPQGSSPLHF,TGTGCCAGCAGCCCTGCCCCCCAGGGATCCTCACCCCTCCACTTT,TRBV11-2,.,TRBJ1-6,.
CATSPDSRRAFF,TGTGCCACCAGCCCAGACAGCAGGAGAGCTTTCTTT,TRBV15,.,TRBJ1-1,.
CASSSPGTADYSNQPQHF,TGTGCCAGCAGTTCTCCCGGGACGGCAGATTATAGCAATCAGCCCCAGCATTTT,TRBV28,.,TRBJ1-5,.
CASSDSMRRGDHTGELFF,TGTGCCAGCAGTGACTCGATGCGGCGGGGGGACCACACCGGGGAGCTGTTTTTT,TRBV6-4,TRBD2,TRBJ2-2,.
CASSPMTGFRTEAFF,TGTGCCAGCTCACCTATGACTGGGTTTCGCACTGAAGCTTTCTTT,TRBV18,.,TRBJ1-1,.
CASSLVRVAGDYNEQFF,TGTGCCAGCAGCTTAGTGAGGGTAGCGGGGGACTACAATGAGCAGTTCTTC,TRBV7-2,TRBD2,TRBJ2-1,.
CARSLVAGGPIQETQYF,TGTGCCAGAAGCTTGGTGGCGGGGGGCCCGATCCAAGAGACCCAGTACTTC,TRBV5-3,TRBD2,TRBJ2-5,.
CASSLDVTWTGAYGYTF,TGTGCCAGCAGCTTGGATGTTACCTGGACAGGGGCGTATGGCTACACCTTC,TRBV5-5,TRBD1,TRBJ1-2,.
CASSIGWGETQYF,TGTGCCAGTAGTATAGGTTGGGGGGAGACCCAGTACTTC,TRBV19,.,TRBJ2-5,.
CASSLVASGRYEQYF,TGCGCCAGCAGCTTGGTGGCTAGCGGGAGGTACGAGCAGTACTTC,TRBV5-1,TRBD2,TRBJ2-7,.
CASSNQPGQWGEAFF,TGTGCCAGTAGTAATCAGCCAGGCCAATGGGGTGAAGCTTTCTTT,TRBV19,.,TRBJ1-1,.
CASSLSRAGYTF,TGTGCCAGCAGCTTGAGTCGGGCTGGCTACACCTTC,TRBV5-4,.,TRBJ1-2,once
CAISESETGLGPYNEQFF,TGTGCCATCAGTGAGTCAGAAACGGGACTGGGGCCCTACAATGAGCAGTTCTTC,TRBV10-3,.,TRBJ2-1,.
CASSELPGRYNEQFF,TGTGCCAGCAGTGAATTACCGGGACGGTACAATGAGCAGTTCTTC,TRBV6-1,.,TRBJ2-1,few
CASSQDFREHTDTQYF,TGCGCCAGCAGCCAAGATTTCAGGGAGCACACAGATACGCAGTATTTT,TRBV4-3,.,TRBJ2-3,.
CASSLNREGYGYTF,TGCGCCAGCAGCCTCAACAGGGAGGGCTATGGCTACACCTTC,TRBV5-4,.,TRBJ1-2,.
CASSQYTGQGSTF,TGTGCCAGCAGCCAATATACGGGACAGGGGAGCACCTTC,TRBV28,TRBD1,TRBJ1-2,.
CASSFSGDTGELFF,TGTGCCAGCAGCTTCTCAGGGGACACCGGGGAGCTGTTTTTT,TRBV5-4,.,TRBJ2-2,.
CASSPGTRVNYGYTF,TGTGCCAGCAGCCCCGGGACCCGGGTCAACTATGGCTACACCTTC,TRBV7-2,.,TRBJ1-2,.
CASSLEGSVEGYTF,TGTGCCAGCAGCTTAGAGGGGTCGGTGGAAGGCTACACCTTC,TRBV7-9,.,TRBJ1-2,.
CASRRQGTYEQYF,TGTGCCAGCAGACGACAGGGAACCTACGAGCAGTACTTC,TRBV28,TRBD1,TRBJ2-7,.
CASITGSSYNSPLHF,TGCGCCAGTATTACAGGGAGCTCCTATAATTCACCCCTCCACTTT,TRBV10-1,.,TRBJ1-6,.
CASIRTENTGELFF,TGTGCCAGCATAAGGACAGAAAACACCGGGGAGCTGTTTTTT,TRBV2,.,TRBJ2-2,few
CASSATVNTEAFF,TGTGCCAGCAGCGCGACCGTGAACACTGAAGCTTTCTTT,TRBV7-7,.,TRBJ1-1,.
CASSVSIGTNYGYTF,TGTGCCAGCAGTGTGTCTATAGGGACTAACTATGGCTACACCTTC,TRBV6-1,.,TRBJ1-2,.
CASSLDRSGRKQFF,TGCGCCAGCAGCTTGGATCGGAGCGGGAGAAAGCAGTTCTTC,TRBV5-1,TRBD2,TRBJ2-1,.
CASSKDTQYF,TGTGCCAGCAGCAAAGATACGCAGTATTTT,TRBV21-1,.,TRBJ2-3,.
CASRVRQTTNEKLFF,TGTGCCAGCAGGGTGAGACAGACAACTAATGAAAAACTGTTTTTT,TRBV5-5,.,TRBJ1-4,.
CASRTGQGPAYEQYF,TGTGCCAGTAGGACAGGCCAGGGGCCTGCGTACGAGCAGTACTTC,TRBV19,.,TRBJ2-7,.
CASSPGTLVYEQYF,TGTGCCAGCAGCCCCGGGACATTGGTCTACGAGCAGTACTTC,TRBV7-8,.,TRBJ2-7,.
CASSFRGATNEKLFF,TGTGCCAGCAGCTTTCGAGGAGCAACTAATGAAAAACTGTTTTTT,TRBV7-6,.,TRBJ1-4,.
CASSGQGLKPQHF,TGTGCCAGCAGTGGGCAAGGGCTGAAGCCCCAGCATTTT,TRBV28,.,TRBJ1-5,.
CATAETTAYNEQFF,TGCGCCACCGCCGAGACAACAGCTTACAATGAGCAGTTCTTC,TRBV5-1,.,TRBJ2-1,.
CASSQGIFANYGYTF,TGCGCCAGCAGCCAAGGGATTTTCGCTAACTATGGCTACACCTTC,TRBV4-1,.,TRBJ1-2,.